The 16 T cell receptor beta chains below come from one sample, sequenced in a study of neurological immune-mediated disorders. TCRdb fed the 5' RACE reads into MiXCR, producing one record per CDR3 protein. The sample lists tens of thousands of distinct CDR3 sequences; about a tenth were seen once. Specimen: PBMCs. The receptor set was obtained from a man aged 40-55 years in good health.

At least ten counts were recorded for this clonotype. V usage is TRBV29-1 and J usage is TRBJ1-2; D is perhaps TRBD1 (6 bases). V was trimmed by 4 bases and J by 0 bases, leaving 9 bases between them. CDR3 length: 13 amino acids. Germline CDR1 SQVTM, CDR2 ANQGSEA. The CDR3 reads CSVAGGPNYGYTF. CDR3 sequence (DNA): TGCAGCGTTGCGGGGGGCCCTAACTATGGCTACACCTTC.

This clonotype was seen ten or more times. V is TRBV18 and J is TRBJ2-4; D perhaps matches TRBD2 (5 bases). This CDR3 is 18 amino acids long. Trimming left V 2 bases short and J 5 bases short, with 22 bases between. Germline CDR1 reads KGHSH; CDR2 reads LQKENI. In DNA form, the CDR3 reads TGTGCCAGCTCACCAGTATCAACTCGTGGCAGCGGAGAAAACATTCAGTACTTC. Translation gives CASSPVSTRGSGENIQYF.

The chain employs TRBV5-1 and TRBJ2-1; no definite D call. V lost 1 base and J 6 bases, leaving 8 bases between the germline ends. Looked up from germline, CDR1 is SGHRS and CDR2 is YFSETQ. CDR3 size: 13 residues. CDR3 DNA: TGCGCCAGCAGCTTGTTAACGGGCAATGAGCAGTTCTTC. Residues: CASSLLTGNEQFF.

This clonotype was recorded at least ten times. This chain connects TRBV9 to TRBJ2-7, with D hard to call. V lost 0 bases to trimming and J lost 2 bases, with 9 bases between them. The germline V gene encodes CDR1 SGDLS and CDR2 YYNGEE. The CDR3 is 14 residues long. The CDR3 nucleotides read TGTGCCAGCAGCGTAGACGGCGGAACCTACGAGCAGTACTTC. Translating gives CASSVDGGTYEQYF.

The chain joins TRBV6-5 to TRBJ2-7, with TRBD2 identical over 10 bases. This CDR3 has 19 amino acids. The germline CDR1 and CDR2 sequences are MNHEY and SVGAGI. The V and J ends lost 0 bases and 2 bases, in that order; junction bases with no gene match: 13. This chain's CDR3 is CASSYSAPGLAHPTYEQYF. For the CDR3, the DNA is TGTGCCAGCAGTTACTCAGCCCCGGGACTAGCGCACCCTACCTACGAGCAGTACTTC.

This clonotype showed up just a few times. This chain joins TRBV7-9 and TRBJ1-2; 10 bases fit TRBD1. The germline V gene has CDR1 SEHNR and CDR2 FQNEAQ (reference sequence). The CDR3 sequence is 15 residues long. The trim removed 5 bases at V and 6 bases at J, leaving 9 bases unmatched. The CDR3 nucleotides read TGTGCCAGCAGCGCGGGACAGGGGATCGGCGATGGCTACACCTTC. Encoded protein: CASSAGQGIGDGYTF.

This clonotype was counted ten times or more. CDR3 DNA: TGCAGCGTTGAAGAGGGGCAGGGGAGGGCGGCTTTCTTT. It is translated as CSVEEGQGRAAFF. The V call is TRBV29-1, the J call TRBJ1-1; a possible D gene is TRBD1 (6 bases). The CDR3 extends over 13 amino acids. Germline V gene sequence: CDR1 SQVTM, CDR2 ANQGSEA. V lost 0 bases and J 11 bases, leaving 16 bases between the germline ends.

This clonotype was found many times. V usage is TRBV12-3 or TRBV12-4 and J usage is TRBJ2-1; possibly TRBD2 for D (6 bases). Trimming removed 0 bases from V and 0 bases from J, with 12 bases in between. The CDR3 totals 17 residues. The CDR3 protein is CASSLAAGRGSYNEQFF. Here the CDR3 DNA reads TGTGCCAGCAGTTTAGCGGCGGGGCGGGGCTCCTACAATGAGCAGTTCTTC.

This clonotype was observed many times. CDR3 DNA sequence: TGTGCCAGCAGCACCACTGGCCGGGGAACGGAAGCTTTCTTT. Its translation is CASSTTGRGTEAFF. V gene TRBV3-1 combines with J gene TRBJ1-1; unclear D gene. Trimming stripped 5 bases from V and 8 bases from J, with 18 bases between. Germline CDR1 reads LGHDT; CDR2 reads YNNKEL (reference sequence). The CDR3 covers 14 residues.

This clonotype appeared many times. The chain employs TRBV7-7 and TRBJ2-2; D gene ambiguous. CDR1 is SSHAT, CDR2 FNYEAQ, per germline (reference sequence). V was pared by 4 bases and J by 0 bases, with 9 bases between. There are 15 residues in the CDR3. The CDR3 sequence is CASSSRSTNTGELFF. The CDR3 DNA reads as TGTGCCAGCAGCTCCCGTAGCACGAACACCGGGGAGCTGTTTTTT.

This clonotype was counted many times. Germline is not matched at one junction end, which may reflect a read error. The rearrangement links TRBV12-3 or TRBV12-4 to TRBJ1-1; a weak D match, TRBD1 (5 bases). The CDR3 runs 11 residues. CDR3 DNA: TGTGCCAGCAGTTTAGTAGGGGTACCAGTCTTT. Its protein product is CASSLVGVPVF.

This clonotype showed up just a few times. CDR3 region: CASSLMGGNTGELFF. The CDR3 DNA reads as TGTGCCAGCAGCTTAATGGGGGGCAACACCGGGGAGCTGTTTTTT. V usage is TRBV7-3 and J usage is TRBJ2-2; D assignment may be TRBD1 or TRBD2 (6 bases each). Trimming took off 1 base at V and 2 bases at J, with 8 bases between the two ends. The CDR3 is 15 amino acids. Germline V CDR1 and CDR2: SGHTA, FQGTGA.

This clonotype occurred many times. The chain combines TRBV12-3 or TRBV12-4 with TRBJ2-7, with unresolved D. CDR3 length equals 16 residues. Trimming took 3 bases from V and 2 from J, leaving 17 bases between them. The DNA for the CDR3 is TGTGCCAGCAGTTTCAATAGTCAGTCCGTGGCCTACGAGCAGTACTTC. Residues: CASSFNSQSVAYEQYF.

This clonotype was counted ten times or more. CDR3 DNA sequence: TGTGCCAGCAGCCCGGGGGGGCTCGAGACCCAGTACTTC. It codes for CASSPGGLETQYF. The V call is TRBV7-9, the J call TRBJ2-5; 8 nucleotides align to TRBD2. The CDR3 extends over 13 amino acids. V gave up 5 bases and J gave up 5 bases; unmatched junction bases: 4. Germline CDR1 and CDR2: SEHNR and FQNEAQ (reference sequence). The full variable domain, with the rest looked up from reference TRBV7-9 and TRBJ2-5, is DTGVSQNPRHKITKRGQNVTFRCDPISEHNRLYWYRQTLGQGPEFLTYFQNEAQLEKSRLLSDRFSAERPKGSFSTLEIQRTEQGDSAMYLCASSPGGLETQYFGPGTRLLVL.

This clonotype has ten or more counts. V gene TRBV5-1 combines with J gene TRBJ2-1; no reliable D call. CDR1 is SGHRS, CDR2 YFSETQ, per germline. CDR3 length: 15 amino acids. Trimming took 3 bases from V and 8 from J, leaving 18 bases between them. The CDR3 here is CASSYTGRRKDEQFF. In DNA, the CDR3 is TGCGCCAGCAGCTACACCGGGCGCCGGAAGGATGAGCAGTTCTTC.

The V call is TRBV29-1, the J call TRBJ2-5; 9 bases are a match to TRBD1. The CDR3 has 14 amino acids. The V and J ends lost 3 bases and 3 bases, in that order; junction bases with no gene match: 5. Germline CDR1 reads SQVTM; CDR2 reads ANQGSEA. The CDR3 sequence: CSVELRDREETQYF. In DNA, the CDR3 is TGCAGCGTTGAGTTGCGGGACAGGGAAGAGACCCAGTACTTC.